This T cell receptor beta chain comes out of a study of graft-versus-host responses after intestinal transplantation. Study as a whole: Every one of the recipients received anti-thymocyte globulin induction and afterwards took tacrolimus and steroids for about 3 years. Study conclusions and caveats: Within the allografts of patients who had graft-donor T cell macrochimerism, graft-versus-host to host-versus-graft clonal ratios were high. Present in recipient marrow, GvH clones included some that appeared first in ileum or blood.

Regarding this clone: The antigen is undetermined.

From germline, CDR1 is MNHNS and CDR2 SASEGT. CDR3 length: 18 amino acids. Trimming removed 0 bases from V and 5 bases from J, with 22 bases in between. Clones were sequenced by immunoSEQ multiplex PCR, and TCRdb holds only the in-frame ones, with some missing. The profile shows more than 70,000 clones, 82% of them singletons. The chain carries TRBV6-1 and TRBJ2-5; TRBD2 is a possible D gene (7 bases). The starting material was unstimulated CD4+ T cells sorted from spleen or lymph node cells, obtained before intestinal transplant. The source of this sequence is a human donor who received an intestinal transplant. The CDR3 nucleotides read TGTGCCAGCAGTGAAGCTCTTGCGGGGGCCGCGGCTAAGGAGACCCAGTACTTC. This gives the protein CASSEALAGAAAKETQYF.